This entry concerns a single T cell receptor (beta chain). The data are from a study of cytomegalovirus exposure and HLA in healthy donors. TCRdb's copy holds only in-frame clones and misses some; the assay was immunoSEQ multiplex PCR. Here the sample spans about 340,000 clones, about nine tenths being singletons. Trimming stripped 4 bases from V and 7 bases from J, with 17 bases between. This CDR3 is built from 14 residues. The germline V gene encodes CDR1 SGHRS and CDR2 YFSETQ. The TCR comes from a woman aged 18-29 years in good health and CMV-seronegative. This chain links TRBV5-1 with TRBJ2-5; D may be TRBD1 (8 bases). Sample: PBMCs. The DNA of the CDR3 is TGCGCCAGCAGCCAAGGACAGGGAGGGGCGACCCAGTACTTC. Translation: CASSQGQGGATQYF.